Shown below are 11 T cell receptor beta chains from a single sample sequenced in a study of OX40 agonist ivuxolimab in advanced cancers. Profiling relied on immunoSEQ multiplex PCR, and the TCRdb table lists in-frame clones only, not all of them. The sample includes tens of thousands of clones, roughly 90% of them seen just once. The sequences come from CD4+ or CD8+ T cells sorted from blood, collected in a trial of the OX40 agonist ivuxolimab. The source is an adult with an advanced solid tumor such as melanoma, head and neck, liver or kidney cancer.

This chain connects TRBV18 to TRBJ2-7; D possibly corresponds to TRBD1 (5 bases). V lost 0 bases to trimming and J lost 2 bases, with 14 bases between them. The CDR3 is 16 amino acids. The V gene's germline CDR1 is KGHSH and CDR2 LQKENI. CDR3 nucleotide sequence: TGTGCCAGCTCACCACCGCCAATGCCAGGGACCTACGAGCAGTACTTC. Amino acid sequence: CASSPPPMPGTYEQYF.

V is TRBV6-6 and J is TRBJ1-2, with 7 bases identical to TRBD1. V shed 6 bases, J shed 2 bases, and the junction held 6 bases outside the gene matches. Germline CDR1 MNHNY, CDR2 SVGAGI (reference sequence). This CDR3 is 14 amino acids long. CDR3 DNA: TGTGCCAGCAGGGTCGGGACAGAGAACTATGGCTACACCTTC. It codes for CASRVGTENYGYTF.

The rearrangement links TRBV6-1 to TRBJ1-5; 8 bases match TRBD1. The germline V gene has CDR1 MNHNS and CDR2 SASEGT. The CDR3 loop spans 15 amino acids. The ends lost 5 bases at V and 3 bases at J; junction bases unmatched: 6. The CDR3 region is CASSLDRAYNQPQHF. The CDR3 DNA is TGTGCCAGCAGTTTGGACAGGGCATACAATCAGCCCCAGCATTTT.

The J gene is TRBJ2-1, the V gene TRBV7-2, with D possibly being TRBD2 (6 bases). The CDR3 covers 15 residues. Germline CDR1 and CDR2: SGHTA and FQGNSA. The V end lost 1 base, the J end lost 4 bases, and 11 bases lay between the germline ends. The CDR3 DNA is TGTGCCAGCAGCTTAGTGAACGGGAGATACAATGAGCAGTTCTTC. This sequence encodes CASSLVNGRYNEQFF.

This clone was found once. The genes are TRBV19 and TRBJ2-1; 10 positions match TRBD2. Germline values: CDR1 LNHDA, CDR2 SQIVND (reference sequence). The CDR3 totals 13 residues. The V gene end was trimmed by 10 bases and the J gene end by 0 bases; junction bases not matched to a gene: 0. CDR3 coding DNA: TGTGCCACTAGCGGGAGCTCCTACAATGAGCAGTTCTTC. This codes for CATSGSSYNEQFF.

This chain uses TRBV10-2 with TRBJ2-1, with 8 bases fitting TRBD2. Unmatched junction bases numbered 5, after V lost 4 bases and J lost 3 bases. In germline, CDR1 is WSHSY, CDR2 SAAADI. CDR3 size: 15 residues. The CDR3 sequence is CASSGNSGIYNEQFF. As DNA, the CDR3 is TGCGCCAGCAGTGGTAATAGCGGGATCTACAATGAGCAGTTCTTC.

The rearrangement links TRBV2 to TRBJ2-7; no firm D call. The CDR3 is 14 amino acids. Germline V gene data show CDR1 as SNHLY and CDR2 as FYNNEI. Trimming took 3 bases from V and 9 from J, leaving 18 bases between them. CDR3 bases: TGTGCCAGCAGTGATCGTGACATACAACCACGGCAGTACTTC. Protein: CASSDRDIQPRQYF.

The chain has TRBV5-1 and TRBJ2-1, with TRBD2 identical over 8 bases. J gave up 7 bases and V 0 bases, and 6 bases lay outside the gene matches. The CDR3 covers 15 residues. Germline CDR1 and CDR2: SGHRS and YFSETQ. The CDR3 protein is CASSLGGGRSNEQFF. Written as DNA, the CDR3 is TGCGCCAGCAGCTTGGGGGGCGGGAGGTCGAATGAGCAGTTCTTC.

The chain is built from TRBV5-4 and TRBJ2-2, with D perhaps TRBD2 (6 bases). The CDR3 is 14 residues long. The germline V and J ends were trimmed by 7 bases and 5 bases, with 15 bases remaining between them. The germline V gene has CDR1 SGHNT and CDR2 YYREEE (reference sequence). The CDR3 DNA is TGTGCCAGCGGGGACTTCGGGTGGACCGGGGAGCTGTTTTTT. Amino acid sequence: CASGDFGWTGELFF.

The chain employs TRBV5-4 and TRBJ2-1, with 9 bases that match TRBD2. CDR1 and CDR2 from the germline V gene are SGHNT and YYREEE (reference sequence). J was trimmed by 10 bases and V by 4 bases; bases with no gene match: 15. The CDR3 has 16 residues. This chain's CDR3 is CASSPSSGEYVGEQFF. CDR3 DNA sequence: TGTGCCAGCAGCCCTTCTAGCGGGGAGTACGTTGGGGAGCAGTTCTTC.

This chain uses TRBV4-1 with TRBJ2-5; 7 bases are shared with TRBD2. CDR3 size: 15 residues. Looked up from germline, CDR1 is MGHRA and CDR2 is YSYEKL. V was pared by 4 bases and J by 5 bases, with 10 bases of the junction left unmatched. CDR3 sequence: CASSRLRDYLETQYF. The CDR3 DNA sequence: TGCGCCAGCAGCCGTCTCCGGGACTATTTGGAGACCCAGTACTTC.